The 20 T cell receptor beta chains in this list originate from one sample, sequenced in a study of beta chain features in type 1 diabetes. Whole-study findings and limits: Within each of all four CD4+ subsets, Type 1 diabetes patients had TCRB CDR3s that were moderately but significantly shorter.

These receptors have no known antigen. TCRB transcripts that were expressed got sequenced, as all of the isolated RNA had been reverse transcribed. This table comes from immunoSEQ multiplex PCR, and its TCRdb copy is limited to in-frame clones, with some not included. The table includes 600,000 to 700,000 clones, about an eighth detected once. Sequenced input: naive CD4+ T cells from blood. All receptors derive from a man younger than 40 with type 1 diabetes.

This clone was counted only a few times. The CDR3 protein is CASSLGTGANYGYTF. CDR3 nucleotides: TGTGCCAGCAGTCTCGGGACAGGGGCTAACTATGGCTACACCTTC. The chain has TRBV6-5 and TRBJ1-2, with 10 positions matching TRBD1. This CDR3 spans 15 amino acids. Germline V gene data show CDR1 as MNHEY and CDR2 as SVGAGI. The V and J ends lost 5 bases and 0 bases, in that order; junction bases with no gene match: 3.

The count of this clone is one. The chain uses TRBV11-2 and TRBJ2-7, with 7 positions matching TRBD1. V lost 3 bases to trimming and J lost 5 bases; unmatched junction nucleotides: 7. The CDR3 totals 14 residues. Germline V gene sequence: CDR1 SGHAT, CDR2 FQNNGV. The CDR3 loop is CASSFQRQGHEQYF. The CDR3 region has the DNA TGTGCCAGCAGCTTTCAAAGACAGGGCCACGAGCAGTACTTC.

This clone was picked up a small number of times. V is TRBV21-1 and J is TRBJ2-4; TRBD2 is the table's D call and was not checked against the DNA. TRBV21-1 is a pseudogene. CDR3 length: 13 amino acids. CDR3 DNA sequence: TGTGCCAGCAGCAATCTTCCGGGAAACATTCAGTACTTC. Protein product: CASSNLPGNIQYF.

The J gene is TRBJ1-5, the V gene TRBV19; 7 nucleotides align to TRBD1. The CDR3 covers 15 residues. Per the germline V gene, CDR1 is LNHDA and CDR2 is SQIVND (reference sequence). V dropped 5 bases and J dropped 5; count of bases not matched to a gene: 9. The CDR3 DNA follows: TGTGCCAGTAGTTCCGGGACAGCTTTCGATCAGCCCCAGCATTTT. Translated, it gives CASSSGTAFDQPQHF.

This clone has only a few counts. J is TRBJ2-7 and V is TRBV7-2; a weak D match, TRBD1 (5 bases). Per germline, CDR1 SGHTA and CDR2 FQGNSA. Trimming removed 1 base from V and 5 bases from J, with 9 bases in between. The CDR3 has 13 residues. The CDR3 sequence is CASSLGGRDEQYF. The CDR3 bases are TGTGCCAGCAGCTTAGGGGGCCGAGACGAGCAGTACTTC.

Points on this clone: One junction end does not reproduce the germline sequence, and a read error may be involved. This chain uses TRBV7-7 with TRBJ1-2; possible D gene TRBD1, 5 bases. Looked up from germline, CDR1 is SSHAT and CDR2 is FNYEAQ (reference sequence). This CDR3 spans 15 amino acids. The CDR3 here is CASSPPWGPNYGYTF. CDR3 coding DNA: TGTGCTAGCAGCCCCCCCTGGGGCCCAAACTATGGCTACACCTTC.

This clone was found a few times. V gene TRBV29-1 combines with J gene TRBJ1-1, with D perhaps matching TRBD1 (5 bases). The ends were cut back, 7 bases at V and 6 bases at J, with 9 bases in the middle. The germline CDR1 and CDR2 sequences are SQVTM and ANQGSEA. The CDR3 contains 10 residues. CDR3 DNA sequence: TGCAGCGGCGCGGGGGCTGAAGCTTTCTTT. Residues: CSGAGAEAFF.

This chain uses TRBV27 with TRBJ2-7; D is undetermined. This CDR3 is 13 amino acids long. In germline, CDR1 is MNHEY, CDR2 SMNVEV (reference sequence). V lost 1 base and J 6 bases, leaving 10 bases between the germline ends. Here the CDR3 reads CASSLLGPIEQYF. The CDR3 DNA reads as TGTGCCAGCAGTTTATTAGGGCCGATCGAGCAGTACTTC.

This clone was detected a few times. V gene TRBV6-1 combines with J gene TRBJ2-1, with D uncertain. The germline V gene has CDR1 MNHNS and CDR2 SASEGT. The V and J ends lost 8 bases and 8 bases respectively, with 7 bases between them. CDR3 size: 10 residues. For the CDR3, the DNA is TGTGCCAGCGATCAAGATGAGCAGTTCTTC. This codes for CASDQDEQFF.

CDR3: CASQGGSGASYEQYF. The CDR3 coding sequence is TGTGCCAGCCAGGGGGGGTCGGGGGCATCCTACGAGCAGTACTTC. V and J are TRBV28 and TRBJ2-7; D may match TRBD1 or TRBD2 (7 bases each). The germline CDR1 and CDR2 sequences are MDHEN and SYDVKM. Between the trimmed V and J ends, which lost 8 bases and 1 base, there was a span of 18 bases. The CDR3 consists of 15 residues.

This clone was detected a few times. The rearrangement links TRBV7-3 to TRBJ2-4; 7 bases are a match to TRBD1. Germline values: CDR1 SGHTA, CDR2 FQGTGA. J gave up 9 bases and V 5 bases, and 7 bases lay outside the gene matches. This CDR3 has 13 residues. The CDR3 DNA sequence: TGTGCCAGCAGCCCCCGACAGGGAAGCATTCAGTACTTC. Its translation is CASSPRQGSIQYF. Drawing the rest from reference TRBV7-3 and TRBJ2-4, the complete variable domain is GAGVSQTPSNKVTEKGKYVELRCDPISGHTALYWYRQSLGQGPEFLIYFQGTGAADDSGLPNDRFFAVRPEGSVSTLKIQRTERGDSAVYLCASSPRQGSIQYFGAGTRLSVL.

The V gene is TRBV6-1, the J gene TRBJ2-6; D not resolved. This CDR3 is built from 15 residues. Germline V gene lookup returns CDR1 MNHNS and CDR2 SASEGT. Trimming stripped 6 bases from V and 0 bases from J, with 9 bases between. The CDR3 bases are TGTGCCAGCAGCGCAACAGCCTCTGGGGCCAACGTCCTGACTTTC. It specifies CASSATASGANVLTF.

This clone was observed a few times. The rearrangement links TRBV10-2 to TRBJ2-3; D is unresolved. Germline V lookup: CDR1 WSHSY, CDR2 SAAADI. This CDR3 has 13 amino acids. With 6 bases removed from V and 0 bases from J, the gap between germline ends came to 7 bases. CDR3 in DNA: TGCGCCAGCAGCCGCGGTAGCACAGATACGCAGTATTTT. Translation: CASSRGSTDTQYF.

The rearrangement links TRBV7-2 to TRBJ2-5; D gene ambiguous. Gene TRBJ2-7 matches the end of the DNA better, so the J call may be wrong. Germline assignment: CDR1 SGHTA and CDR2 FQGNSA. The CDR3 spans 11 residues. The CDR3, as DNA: TGTGCCAGCAGCCTTAGGTCCGAGCAGTACTTC. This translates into CASSLRSEQYF.

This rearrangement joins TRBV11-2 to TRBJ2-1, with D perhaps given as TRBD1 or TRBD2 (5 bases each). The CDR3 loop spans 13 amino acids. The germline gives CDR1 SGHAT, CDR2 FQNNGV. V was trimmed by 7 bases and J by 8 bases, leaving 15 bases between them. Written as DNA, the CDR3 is TGTGCCAGCACCCCGGGGCCCTGGGATGAGCAGTTCTTC. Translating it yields CASTPGPWDEQFF.

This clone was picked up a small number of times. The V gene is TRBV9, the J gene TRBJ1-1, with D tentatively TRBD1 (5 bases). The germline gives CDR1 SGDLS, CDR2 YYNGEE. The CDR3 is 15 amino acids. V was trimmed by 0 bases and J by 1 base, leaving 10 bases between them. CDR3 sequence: CASSVDGRENTEAFF. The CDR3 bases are TGTGCCAGCAGCGTAGACGGCAGGGAGAACACTGAAGCTTTCTTT.

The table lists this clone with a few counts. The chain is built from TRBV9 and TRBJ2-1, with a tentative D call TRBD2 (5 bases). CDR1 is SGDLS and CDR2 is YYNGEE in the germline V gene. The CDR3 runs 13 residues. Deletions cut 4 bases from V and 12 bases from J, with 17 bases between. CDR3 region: CASSLEERNMQFF. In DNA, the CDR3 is TGTGCCAGCAGCCTGGAAGAGCGGAATATGCAGTTCTTC.

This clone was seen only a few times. CDR3: CASSQVSLTDTQYF. The CDR3, as DNA: TGCGCCAGCAGCCAAGTTTCCCTCACAGATACGCAGTATTTT. The V gene is TRBV4-3, the J gene TRBJ2-3; no clear D. The V and J ends lost 1 base and 2 bases respectively, with 7 bases between them. In germline, CDR1 is LGHNA, CDR2 YSLEER. The CDR3 length is 14 residues.

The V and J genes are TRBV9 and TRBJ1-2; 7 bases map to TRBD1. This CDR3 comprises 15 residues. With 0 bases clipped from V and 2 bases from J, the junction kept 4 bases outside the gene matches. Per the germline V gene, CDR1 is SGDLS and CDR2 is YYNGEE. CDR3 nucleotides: TGTGCCAGCAGCGTAGCGACAGGGAGCAACTATGGCTACACCTTC. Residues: CASSVATGSNYGYTF.

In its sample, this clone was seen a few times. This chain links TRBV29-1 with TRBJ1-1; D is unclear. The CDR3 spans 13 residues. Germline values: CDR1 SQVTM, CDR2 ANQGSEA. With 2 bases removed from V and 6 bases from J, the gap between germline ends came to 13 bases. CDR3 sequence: CSVERGLSAEAFF. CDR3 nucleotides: TGCAGCGTTGAAAGAGGCCTTAGCGCTGAAGCTTTCTTT.